Following are 17 T cell receptor beta chains from one sample sequenced in a study of shared clonotypes between healthy human individuals. CD45RO-negative CD8 cells positively selected for CCR7 made up the naive population, which excluded terminally differentiated effector memory CD45RA+ cells. Using immunoSEQ multiplex PCR, the repertoire was profiled, and TCRdb retains in-frame clones only, with some absent. The data hold over 2,000,000 clones, with 85% to 95% observed a single time. Sample: naive CD8+ T cells from PBMCs. These receptors were obtained from a man aged 18 to 35 in good health. Some clones in this sample may be carry-over from other donors' samples.

The chain is built from TRBV5-4 and TRBJ2-2, with a weak D call TRBD2 (5 bases). This CDR3 spans 15 amino acids. Per germline, CDR1 SGHNT and CDR2 YYREEE (reference sequence). Deletions cut 0 bases from V and 2 bases from J, with 8 bases between. This CDR3 reads CASSLAAGNTGELFF. CDR3 nucleotide sequence: TGTGCCAGCAGCTTGGCCGCGGGTAACACCGGGGAGCTGTTTTTT.

The chain recombines TRBV7-2 with TRBJ2-7; no reliable D call. Germline V gives CDR1 SGHTA, CDR2 FQGNSA. This CDR3 region has 12 residues. Trimming took 4 bases from V and 3 from J, leaving 7 bases between them. The CDR3 DNA is TGTGCCAGCAGCTACCCCCTCTACGAGCAGTACTTC. Residues: CASSYPLYEQYF.

The gene calls are TRBV11-3 and TRBJ2-5, with D perhaps matching TRBD2 (7 bases). Trimming took off 3 bases at V and 3 bases at J, with 14 bases between the two ends. The CDR3 consists of 15 residues. In germline, CDR1 is SGHNT, CDR2 YENEEA. The CDR3 region is CASSLGAGEKETQYF. Here the CDR3 DNA reads TGTGCCAGCAGCTTGGGGGCGGGGGAGAAAGAGACCCAGTACTTC.

The chain has TRBV11-1 and TRBJ2-5, with TRBD2 as a possible D gene (6 bases). The CDR3 length is 11 residues. V lost 6 bases, J lost 11 bases, and 13 bases lay in between. Germline CDR1 is SGHAT and CDR2 is FQDESV (reference sequence). The CDR3 sequence is CASSPREEQYF. CDR3 sequence (DNA): TGTGCCAGCAGTCCCAGGGAGGAGCAGTACTTC.

Notes on this clone: Within the sample, other DNA sequences also encode this same CDR3. The chain employs TRBV6-5 and TRBJ2-3; 7 bases line up with TRBD2. CDR1 and CDR2 from the germline V gene are MNHEY and SVGAGI. J was trimmed by 0 bases and V by 2 bases; bases with no gene match: 5. This CDR3 is 16 amino acids long. In nucleotides, the CDR3 is TGTGCCAGCAGTTACAGTTTTAGCGGGAGCACAGATACGCAGTATTTT. Translation gives CASSYSFSGSTDTQYF.

This clone has a single count. The rearrangement joins TRBV30 to TRBJ2-7, with D perhaps matching TRBD2 (5 bases). CDR1 and CDR2 (germline): GTSNPN, SVGIG (reference sequence). Trimming stripped 0 bases from V and 5 bases from J, with 11 bases between. The CDR3 has 13 amino acids. Written as DNA, the CDR3 is TGTGCCTGGAGTGTACTCGGAGGAAACGAGCAGTACTTC. As protein: CAWSVLGGNEQYF. Based on the CDR3 plus reference TRBV30 and TRBJ2-7, the full variable domain is SQTIHQWPATLVQPVGSPLSLECTVEGTSNPNLYWYRQAAGRGLQLLFYSVGIGQISSEVPQNLSASRPQDRQFILSSKKLLLSDSGFYLCAWSVLGGNEQYFGPGTRLTVT.

This clone was seen a single time. V usage is TRBV7-9 and J usage is TRBJ2-1; 13 bases fit TRBD2. The germline V gene encodes CDR1 SEHNR and CDR2 FQNEAQ (reference sequence). CDR3 length equals 15 residues. J lost 6 bases, V lost 5 bases, and 4 bases had no gene match. CDR3 sequence reads: CASSRRTSGSNEQFF. Here the CDR3 DNA reads TGTGCCAGCAGCCGCCGGACTAGCGGGAGCAATGAGCAGTTCTTC.

The chain combines TRBV29-1 with TRBJ2-7, with 7 bases matching TRBD1. CDR1 and CDR2 from the germline V gene are SQVTM and ANQGSEA. The CDR3 covers 15 residues. J gave up 0 bases and V 3 bases, and 8 bases lay outside the gene matches. Written as DNA, the CDR3 is TGCAGCGTTGAGACAGGGAAAAGGGGCTCCTACGAGCAGTACTTC. This encodes CSVETGKRGSYEQYF.

The count of this clone is one. V and J are TRBV9 and TRBJ2-3, with a possible D match to TRBD1 (5 bases). Trimming removed 0 bases at V and 4 bases at J, with 12 bases between. This CDR3 spans 15 amino acids. Germline values: CDR1 SGDLS, CDR2 YYNGEE. In DNA, the CDR3 is TGTGCCAGCAGCGTAGGTAGGGGCCAGCCAGATACGCAGTATTTT. Amino acids: CASSVGRGQPDTQYF.

This chain links TRBV6-1 with TRBJ1-4; possible D gene TRBD1, 6 bases. Trimming removed 6 bases from V and 2 bases from J, with 22 bases in between. Germline assignment: CDR1 MNHNS and CDR2 SASEGT. The CDR3 totals 18 residues. The CDR3 sequence: CASSERGVHLTTNEKLFF. CDR3 DNA: TGTGCCAGCAGCGAAAGGGGGGTGCACCTCACGACTAATGAAAAACTGTTTTTT.

The sample holds one count of this clone. The chain has TRBV10-3 and TRBJ1-6; no clear D. Trimming took 11 bases from V and 7 from J, leaving 12 bases between them. This CDR3 is built from 12 residues. Germline CDR1 is ENHRY and CDR2 is SYGVKD. CDR3 sequence: CAVKTDNSPLHF. CDR3 DNA: TGTGCCGTCAAGACGGACAATTCACCCCTCCACTTT.

Comments on this clone: This same CDR3 is encoded by further DNA sequences in the sample. As DNA, the CDR3 is TGTGCCAGCAGTAGGCTAGCGGGAGGGCCCTACGAGCAGTACTTC. It encodes CASSRLAGGPYEQYF. The rearrangement uses TRBV27 and TRBJ2-7, with TRBD2 identical over 12 bases. CDR1 and CDR2 (germline): MNHEY, SMNVEV (reference sequence). The J segment lost 2 bases and the V segment lost 5 bases, leaving 4 bases of the junction unmatched. The CDR3 sequence is 15 residues long.

The chain combines TRBV6-5 with TRBJ2-1, with 7 bases fitting TRBD2. Per germline, CDR1 MNHEY and CDR2 SVGAGI. This CDR3 has 13 residues. Unmatched junction bases numbered 3, after V lost 4 bases and J lost 6 bases. The DNA of the CDR3 is TGTGCCAGCAGTTTGGCGGGGGTCAATGAGCAGTTCTTC. This encodes CASSLAGVNEQFF.

The chain couples TRBV7-2 to TRBJ1-1; D not resolved. The CDR3 is made up of 13 amino acids. V was clipped by 5 bases and J by 6 bases, with 13 bases between them. The germline gives CDR1 SGHTA, CDR2 FQGNSA. CDR3 sequence reads: CASSPRGVAEAFF. The CDR3 DNA reads TGTGCCAGCAGCCCACGGGGAGTAGCTGAAGCTTTCTTT.

A word on this clone: At one end, the junction sequence differs from germline, possibly due to a read error. The chain's CDR3 is CASSESGDLAMHSYERYF. The DNA of the CDR3 is TGCGCCAGCAGTGAGTCGGGTGATCTAGCGATGCACTCCTACGAGCGGTACTTC. This chain connects TRBV10-2 to TRBJ2-7; TRBD2 is a possible D gene (6 bases). CDR3 size: 18 residues. The germline CDR1 and CDR2 sequences are WSHSY and SAAADI.

The rearrangement joins TRBV4-3 to TRBJ1-5; D might be TRBD1 (5 bases). Between the trimmed V and J ends, which lost 6 bases and 2 bases, there was a span of 14 bases. The CDR3 runs to 15 residues. Germline CDR1 LGHNA, CDR2 YSLEER. CDR3 amino acids: CASSQGGGGNQPQHF. DNA for the CDR3: TGCGCCAGCAGTCAGGGCGGCGGAGGCAATCAGCCCCAGCATTTT.

CDR3 nucleotides: TGTGCCAGCAGTGTATTCGGACGACAGGGAGGATATACGCAGTATTTT. It yields the protein CASSVFGRQGGYTQYF. This chain uses TRBV6-1 with TRBJ2-3; D is perhaps TRBD1 (7 bases). V lost 4 bases and J 7 bases, leaving 21 bases between the germline ends. Germline loops: CDR1 MNHNS, CDR2 SASEGT. The CDR3 runs to 16 residues.